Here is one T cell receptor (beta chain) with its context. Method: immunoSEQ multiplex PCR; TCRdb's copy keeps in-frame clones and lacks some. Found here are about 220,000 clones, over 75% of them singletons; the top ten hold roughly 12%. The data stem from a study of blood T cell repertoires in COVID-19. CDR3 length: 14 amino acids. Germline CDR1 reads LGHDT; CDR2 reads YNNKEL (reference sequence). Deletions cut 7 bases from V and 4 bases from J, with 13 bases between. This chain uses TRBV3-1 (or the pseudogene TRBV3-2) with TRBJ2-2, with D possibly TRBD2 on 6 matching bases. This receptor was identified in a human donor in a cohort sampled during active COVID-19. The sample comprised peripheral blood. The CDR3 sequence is CASTRRDITGELFF. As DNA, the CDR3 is TGTGCCAGCACCCGGCGGGATATCACCGGGGAGCTGTTTTTT.